The source of this T cell receptor beta chain is a study of T cell responses to AZD1222 COVID-19 vaccine. Regarding the study as a whole: Without day 14 samples, only post-peak T cell repertoires were studied. At 160-218 and 743-854, vaccine-associated CD4 TCRs were dominant, and they spanned spike.

Comment on this clone: The antigen is not known.

Trimming stripped 8 bases from V and 0 bases from J, with 16 bases between. Germline V lookup: CDR1 MNHEY, CDR2 SMNVEV (reference sequence). The CDR3 length is 15 residues. TCRdb keeps only in-frame clones here, not all; method: immunoSEQ multiplex PCR. Of fewer than 110,000 clones in the sample, approximately 90% are singletons; the top ten hold 1% to 1.5%. This sample comprised peripheral blood, obtained on day 0 of AZD1222 vaccination. The chain links TRBV27 to TRBJ1-2; D is uncertain. This receptor was obtained from an adult in good health. CDR3 region: CASGPKALTNYGYTF. In DNA form, the CDR3 reads TGTGCCAGCGGTCCAAAAGCCTTAACTAACTATGGCTACACCTTC.